The next 24 T cell receptor beta chains were all read from a single sample in a study of technical replicates of blood from a few donors. The protocol was immunoSEQ multiplex PCR, while the TCRdb copy is restricted to in-frame clones and leaves out a portion. This table holds roughly 50,000 clones, 90% to 95% found once. The sequenced sample consisted of PBMCs. Source of these receptors: a human donor in good health. Some clones in this sample may be carry-over from other donors' samples.

The V call is TRBV10-2, the J call TRBJ2-4; tentative D call: TRBD2 (5 bases). CDR3 length: 12 amino acids. CDR1 and CDR2 (germline): WSHSY, SAAADI. The V gene lost 5 bases and the J gene lost 8 bases, with 10 bases spanning the gap. The CDR3 DNA is TGCGCCAGCAGTACTAGTGCGGACATTCAGTACTTC. It yields the protein CASSTSADIQYF.

The gene calls are TRBV2 and TRBJ2-3; D gene uncertain. In germline, CDR1 is SNHLY, CDR2 FYNNEI. Trimming removed 4 bases at V and 1 base at J, with 3 bases between. CDR3 length: 12 amino acids. This chain's CDR3 is CASSGGTDTQYF. The DNA for the CDR3 is TGTGCCAGCAGTGGAGGCACAGATACGCAGTATTTT.

In its sample, this clone was seen a few times. This sequence joins TRBV5-5 and TRBJ2-2; 12 bases line up with TRBD2. The CDR3 totals 16 residues. CDR1 is SGHKS, CDR2 YYEKEE, per germline (reference sequence). With V trimmed by 5 bases and J by 6 bases, 8 bases remained unmatched. As DNA, the CDR3 is TGTGCCAGCAGGAGGACTAGCGGGACAGTTTCCGGGGAGCTGTTTTTT. Encoded protein: CASRRTSGTVSGELFF.

In this sample, this clone turned up once. An end of the junction does not agree with germline; a read error may underlie this. This chain connects TRBV29-1 to TRBJ2-7; 7 positions agree with TRBD1. The V gene's germline CDR1 is SQVTM and CDR2 ANQGSEA. This CDR3 has 12 amino acids. The CDR3 here is CSVVNPRGFRNF. The CDR3 coding sequence is TGCAGCGTTGTCAATCCCAGGGGGTTTCGTAACTTC.

The CDR3 nucleotides read TGTGCCAGCAGTGGACCCGGGACACTCTACGAGCAGTACTTC. It specifies CASSGPGTLYEQYF. The V gene is TRBV25-1, the J gene TRBJ2-7, with D possibly TRBD1 on 6 matching bases. Germline-derived CDR1 and CDR2 are MGHDK and SYGVNS. V was cut by 4 bases and J by 3 bases, with 13 bases left in between. This CDR3 region has 14 residues.

The rearrangement uses TRBV2 and TRBJ1-1; 8 bases are shared with TRBD1. Germline CDR1 and CDR2: SNHLY and FYNNEI. The CDR3 contains 13 residues. The V gene end was trimmed by 9 bases and the J gene end by 3 bases; junction bases not matched to a gene: 6. The CDR3 bases are TGTGCCAGTTCCGGGACAGGCCACACTGAAGCTTTCTTT. Protein: CASSGTGHTEAFF. Variable domain in full (rest from reference TRBV2 and TRBJ1-1): EPEVTQTPSHQVTQMGQEVILRCVPISNHLYFYWYRQILGQKVEFLVSFYNNEISEKSEIFDDQFSVERPDGSNFTLKIRSTKLEDSAMYFCASSGTGHTEAFFGQGTRLTVV.

This chain connects TRBV7-2 to TRBJ2-3, with a tentative D call TRBD2 (5 bases). CDR1 and CDR2 (germline): SGHTA, FQGNSA. Trimming stripped 0 bases from V and 1 base from J, with 11 bases between. The CDR3 runs 16 residues. CDR3 loop: CASSLARSGGTDTQYF. CDR3 DNA: TGTGCCAGCAGCTTAGCCAGGAGCGGAGGCACAGATACGCAGTATTTT.

The chain is built from TRBV4-3 and TRBJ2-2; 11 nucleotides match TRBD2. The CDR3 loop spans 16 amino acids. V lost 3 bases and J lost 3; bases outside the gene matches: 3. Germline-derived CDR1 and CDR2 are LGHNA and YSLEER. CDR3 in DNA: TGCGCCAGCAGCCATCGGACTAGCGGGTACACCGGGGAGCTGTTTTTT. This gives the protein CASSHRTSGYTGELFF.

The rearrangement uses TRBV19 and TRBJ2-4; TRBD2 matches 8 bases. The CDR3 length is 17 residues. Germline loops: CDR1 LNHDA, CDR2 SQIVND (reference sequence). J was trimmed by 0 bases and V by 8 bases; bases with no gene match: 12. The CDR3 coding sequence is TGTGCCAGTTCTATAGCGGGAAGCCTCTTAGCCAAAAACATTCAGTACTTC. Translated, it gives CASSIAGSLLAKNIQYF.

The rearrangement uses TRBV5-4 and TRBJ2-1, with 8 nucleotides matching TRBD2. The CDR3 consists of 18 residues. Germline V gene sequence: CDR1 SGHNT, CDR2 YYREEE (reference sequence). Trimming cost V 4 bases and J 7 bases; bases outside gene matches: 19. As DNA, the CDR3 is TGTGCCAGCAGCCCGAGAGCTAGCGGGCGGAGGGAGATGAATGAGCAGTTCTTC. Residues: CASSPRASGRREMNEQFF.

This clone has more than one count but fewer than ten. The chain joins TRBV2 to TRBJ2-7, with D perhaps TRBD2 (5 bases). The CDR3 is made up of 11 amino acids. Germline V gives CDR1 SNHLY, CDR2 FYNNEI. The V and J ends lost 4 bases and 7 bases respectively, with 8 bases between them. DNA of the CDR3: TGTGCCAGCAGTGCGAGCGGAGAGCAGTACTTC. Translating gives CASSASGEQYF. The full variable domain, with the rest looked up from reference TRBV2 and TRBJ2-7, is EPEVTQTPSHQVTQMGQEVILRCVPISNHLYFYWYRQILGQKVEFLVSFYNNEISEKSEIFDDQFSVERPDGSNFTLKIRSTKLEDSAMYFCASSASGEQYFGPGTRLTVT.

V usage is TRBV18 and J usage is TRBJ1-2, with 7 positions matching TRBD1. The CDR3 totals 13 residues. Trimming cost V 4 bases and J 3 bases; bases outside gene matches: 2. Germline assignment: CDR1 KGHSH and CDR2 LQKENI. The CDR3 bases are TGTGCCAGCTCACTAGGGACAGACTATGGCTACACCTTC. Residues: CASSLGTDYGYTF. The full variable domain, its missing parts supplied by reference TRBV18 and TRBJ1-2, is NAGVMQNPRHLVRRRGQEARLRCSPMKGHSHVYWYRQLPEEGLKFMVYLQKENIIDESGMPKERFSAEFPKEGPSILRIQQVVRGDSAAYFCASSLGTDYGYTFGSGTRLTVV.

This rearrangement joins TRBV30 to TRBJ2-1; the match to TRBD2 covers 7 bases. In germline, CDR1 is GTSNPN, CDR2 SVGIG (reference sequence). V lost 0 bases to trimming and J lost 5 bases; unmatched junction nucleotides: 4. This CDR3 is 14 amino acids long. The CDR3 is CAWSVASGNNEQFF. The CDR3 DNA is TGTGCCTGGAGTGTAGCTAGCGGAAACAATGAGCAGTTCTTC.

The genes are TRBV15 and TRBJ1-1; 7 nucleotides align to TRBD1. Trimming cost V 4 bases and J 5 bases; bases outside gene matches: 7. The CDR3 has 14 amino acids. The germline CDR1 and CDR2 sequences are LNHNV and YYDKDF (reference sequence). CDR3 coding DNA: TGTGCCACCAGCAAGACAGGGAGTAGGACTGAAGCTTTCTTT. Translating it yields CATSKTGSRTEAFF.

The gene calls are TRBV7-9 and TRBJ1-1; tentatively, D is TRBD1 (5 bases). V was shortened by 7 bases and J by 1 base, with 10 bases between the two germline ends. The V gene's germline CDR1 is SEHNR and CDR2 FQNEAQ (reference sequence). The CDR3 has 13 amino acids. CDR3 DNA sequence: TGTGCCAGCACGGGACTGAGGAACACTGAAGCTTTCTTT. Translating gives CASTGLRNTEAFF.

This chain joins TRBV27 and TRBJ2-7; 9 bases agree with TRBD2. V shed 3 bases and J 4 bases; nucleotides not matched to a gene: 7. Germline loops: CDR1 MNHEY, CDR2 SMNVEV (reference sequence). The CDR3 is 15 amino acids. The CDR3 DNA reads as TGTGCCAGCAGTTTGGGTAGCGGGAGCCAATACGAGCAGTACTTC. Encoded protein: CASSLGSGSQYEQYF.

The chain links TRBV9 to TRBJ2-1; D may be TRBD1 (6 bases). This CDR3 is built from 15 residues. Germline loops: CDR1 SGDLS, CDR2 YYNGEE. V shed 0 bases and J shed 6 bases, with 13 bases lying between them. CDR3: CASSVVPGVGNEQFF. In DNA form, the CDR3 reads TGTGCCAGCAGCGTAGTCCCAGGGGTTGGCAATGAGCAGTTCTTC.

The chain employs TRBV6-5 and TRBJ2-3; maybe TRBD2 (7 bases). V was pared by 2 bases and J by 5 bases, with 17 bases between. The CDR3 has 16 residues. Germline CDR1 and CDR2: MNHEY and SVGAGI. CDR3 nucleotide sequence: TGTGCCAGCAGTTACGGGGCGGGGGAACAGGGAGATACGCAGTATTTT. Amino acid sequence: CASSYGAGEQGDTQYF.

This rearrangement joins TRBV5-1 to TRBJ2-7, with D possibly matching TRBD2 (7 bases). The CDR3 length is 16 residues. Germline-derived CDR1 and CDR2 are SGHRS and YFSETQ. The V and J ends lost 4 bases and 2 bases respectively, with 19 bases between them. CDR3 coding DNA: TGCGCCAGCAGCCGTGGGGGGGCAGGGAAAACCTACGAGCAGTACTTC. This encodes CASSRGGAGKTYEQYF.

CDR3 coding DNA: TGCAGCGTTGAGGGACAGCTCGGGGACACCATATATTTT. It specifies CSVEGQLGDTIYF. The chain joins TRBV29-1 to TRBJ1-3; TRBD1 agrees at 7 bases. Germline V lookup: CDR1 SQVTM, CDR2 ANQGSEA. The CDR3 has 13 amino acids. V dropped 3 bases and J dropped 8; count of bases not matched to a gene: 7.

The chain couples TRBV14 to TRBJ1-6; perhaps TRBD1 as D (5 bases). The CDR3 totals 15 residues. The germline V gene encodes CDR1 SGHDN and CDR2 FVKESK. V was clipped by 1 base and J by 9 bases, with 13 bases between them. In DNA, the CDR3 is TGTGCCAGCAGCCAAGTCGGGGCGGGAGTTTCACCCCTCCACTTT. It encodes CASSQVGAGVSPLHF.

The gene calls are TRBV4-3 and TRBJ2-7, with a weak D call TRBD1 (5 bases). The CDR3 spans 14 residues. Germline CDR1 is LGHNA and CDR2 is YSLEER. The germline V and J ends were trimmed by 3 bases and 6 bases, with 15 bases remaining between them. CDR3 sequence: CASSQGPHRAEQYF. The CDR3 bases are TGCGCCAGCAGCCAGGGGCCGCATAGGGCCGAGCAGTACTTC.

The chain links TRBV16 to TRBJ1-2; D is undetermined. CDR1 is KGHSY and CDR2 is FQNENV in the germline V gene. V was pared by 5 bases and J by 7 bases, with 11 bases between. CDR3 length: 12 residues. The CDR3 DNA reads as TGTGCCAGCAGCAACTCGGGGTTTGGCTACACCTTC. It translates to CASSNSGFGYTF.

V and J are TRBV15 and TRBJ1-2; D is perhaps TRBD1 (5 bases). Germline V CDR1 and CDR2: LNHNV, YYDKDF (reference sequence). Between the trimmed V and J ends, which lost 0 bases and 6 bases, there was a span of 14 bases. CDR3 length equals 15 residues. CDR3: CATSREGVEFHGYTF. The CDR3 DNA is TGTGCCACCAGCAGAGAAGGGGTAGAGTTCCATGGCTACACCTTC.